One and the same sample provided the 2 T cell receptor beta chains below, sequenced in a study of OX40 agonist ivuxolimab in advanced cancers. Profiling relied on immunoSEQ multiplex PCR, and the TCRdb table lists in-frame clones only, not all of them. The sample records 60,000 to 75,000 clones, approximately 91% being singletons. The specimen was CD4+ or CD8+ T cells sorted from blood, collected in a trial of the OX40 agonist ivuxolimab. The receptor set was obtained from an adult with an advanced solid tumor such as melanoma, head and neck, liver or kidney cancer.

V is TRBV27 and J is TRBJ2-3, with 8 bases identical to TRBD2. Germline V gene lookup returns CDR1 MNHEY and CDR2 SMNVEV (reference sequence). V lost 5 bases, J lost 5 bases, and 6 bases stayed unmatched. The CDR3 covers 14 residues. CDR3 sequence reads: CASSQLAGRDTQYF. In nucleotides, the CDR3 is TGTGCCAGCAGTCAGTTAGCGGGGCGAGATACGCAGTATTTT.

This clone appeared once. The rearrangement uses TRBV12-5 and TRBJ1-1; D remains unclear. Trimming cost V 2 bases and J 1 base, with 8 bases left between them. The V gene's germline CDR1 is LGHNT and CDR2 FRNRAP. The CDR3 spans 14 residues. The CDR3 DNA reads as TGTGCTAGTGGTTTGAGCCACCAGAACACTGAAGCTTTCTTT. Its protein product is CASGLSHQNTEAFF.